This entry is about one T cell receptor beta chain. The antigen is undetermined. Nominal health characterized the donors when sampled, though unrecorded immune exposures were likely. The PCR contained 60 Vbeta and 13 Jbeta primers. Using immunoSEQ multiplex PCR, the repertoire was profiled, and TCRdb retains in-frame clones only, with some absent. The sample yields fewer than 250,000 clones, 70% to 85% seen once. The sample originates from a study of cytomegalovirus exposure and HLA in healthy donors. Turning to the study itself: Among roughly 180 million T cells, an earlier analysis found 95 million to 140 million unique TCR beta sequences.

CDR1 LGHNT and CDR2 FRNRAP come from the germline V gene. The CDR3 totals 12 residues. The ends lost 3 bases at V and 8 bases at J; junction bases unmatched: 1. The study's findings and limits: The authors listed some 160 TCR beta chains as cytomegalovirus-associated.

Sequenced input: PBMCs. The chain links TRBV12-5 to TRBJ2-1; TRBD1 aligns across 7 bases. The TCR was taken from a girl aged 2-10 years in good health and CMV-seronegative. The DNA of the CDR3 is TGTGCTAGTGGTTTAGGGGGCGATGAGCAGTTCTTC. This gives the protein CASGLGGDEQFF.